This T cell receptor beta chain was sequenced for a study of tumor and adjacent non-tumor tissue in lung cancer. Study as a whole: On average, productive TCRbeta reads reached about 4.17 million per sample.

This sample's RNA came from whole unsorted tissue. Chemotherapy-naive patients with new lung cancer underwent thoracic surgery in China, August–November 2014. Worth noting for this clonotype: The antigen is not known.

Regarding the study as a whole: Normal lung showed higher cumulative top 100 clone frequency than tumor. Higher tumor TCR diversity was associated with shorter survival.

A modified ARM-PCR protocol with three rounds of nested PCR amplified TCRbeta. TCRdb ran MiXCR on the multiplex PCR reads and lists one entry per CDR3 protein. The sample shows about 93,000 distinct CDR3 sequences, roughly 66% of them seen only once. The CDR3 spans 15 residues. The V gene end was trimmed by 4 bases and the J gene end by 13 bases; junction bases not matched to a gene: 14. Germline V gives CDR1 SGHAT, CDR2 FQNNGV. Sequencing was done on a sample of lung tumor tissue. This TCR came from a man in his fifties or sixties with non-small cell lung cancer. The chain recombines TRBV11-2 with TRBJ2-1; 9 nucleotides line up with TRBD2. In nucleotides, the CDR3 is TGTGCCAGCAGCTCCGTCGGCGGGAGGGCGAGTGACCAGTTCTTC. This gives the protein CASSSVGGRASDQFF.